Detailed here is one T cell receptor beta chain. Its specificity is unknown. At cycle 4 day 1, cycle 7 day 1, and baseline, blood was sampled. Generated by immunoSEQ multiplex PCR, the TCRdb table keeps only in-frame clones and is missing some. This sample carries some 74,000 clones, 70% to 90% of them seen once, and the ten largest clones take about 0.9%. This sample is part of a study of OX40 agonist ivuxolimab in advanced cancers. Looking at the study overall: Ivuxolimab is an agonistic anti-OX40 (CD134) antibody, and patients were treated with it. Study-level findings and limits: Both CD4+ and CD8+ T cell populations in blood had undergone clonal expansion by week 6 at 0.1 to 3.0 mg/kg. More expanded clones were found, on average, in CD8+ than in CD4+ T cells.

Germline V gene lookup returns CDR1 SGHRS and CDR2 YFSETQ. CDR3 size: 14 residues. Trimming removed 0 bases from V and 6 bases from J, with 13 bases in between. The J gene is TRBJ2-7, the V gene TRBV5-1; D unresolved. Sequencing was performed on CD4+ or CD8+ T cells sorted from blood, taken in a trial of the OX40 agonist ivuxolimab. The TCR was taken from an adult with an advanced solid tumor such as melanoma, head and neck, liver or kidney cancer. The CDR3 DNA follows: TGCGCCAGCAGCTTGGGCGCAGGCTCCGGCGAGCAGTACTTC. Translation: CASSLGAGSGEQYF. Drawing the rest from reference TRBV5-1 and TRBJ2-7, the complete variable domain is KAGVTQTPRYLIKTRGQQVTLSCSPISGHRSVSWYQQTPGQGLQFLFEYFSETQRNKGNFPGRFSGRQFSNSRSEMNVSTLELGDSALYLCASSLGAGSGEQYFGPGTRLTVT.